The 24 T cell receptor beta chains given below trace back to one sample, sequenced in a study of blood T cell repertoires in COVID-19. Sequencing was performed with immunoSEQ multiplex PCR; in TCRdb, only in-frame clones are kept and a portion is missing. The repertoire holds roughly 150,000 clones, about four fifths seen once, with roughly a tenth in the top ten. Specimen: peripheral blood. The receptors originated from a woman of 80 years or more with active or convalescent COVID-19.

The CDR3 spells CASSRGTDGVLNEQFF. The DNA for the CDR3 is TGCGCCAGCAGCAGGGGGACAGACGGGGTTCTCAATGAGCAGTTCTTC. The rearrangement links TRBV5-1 to TRBJ2-1; TRBD1 matches 7 bases. CDR1 and CDR2 from the germline V gene are SGHRS and YFSETQ. J lost 6 bases, V lost 4 bases, and 13 bases had no gene match. The CDR3 consists of 16 residues.

The chain joins TRBV28 to TRBJ2-7; 7 bases map to TRBD1. Germline V gene lookup returns CDR1 MDHEN and CDR2 SYDVKM. The V segment lost 6 bases and the J segment 2 bases; nucleotides outside the gene matches: 7. There are 14 residues in the CDR3. CDR3 residues: CASRDRDIPYEQYF. CDR3 coding DNA: TGTGCCAGCAGAGACAGGGATATTCCCTACGAGCAGTACTTC.

There are a few counts of this clone. The rearrangement links TRBV6-6 to TRBJ1-1; D perhaps matches TRBD1 (6 bases). The CDR3 has 16 residues. Trimming left V 0 bases short and J 1 base short, with 12 bases between. CDR1 and CDR2 from the germline V gene are MNHNY and SVGAGI (reference sequence). The CDR3 here is CASSYSKAGANTEAFF. In DNA, the CDR3 is TGTGCCAGCAGTTACTCGAAGGCAGGGGCGAACACTGAAGCTTTCTTT.

The chain employs TRBV7-8 and TRBJ2-7; 8 bases align to TRBD2. V gave up 0 bases and J gave up 4 bases; unmatched junction bases: 11. From germline, CDR1 is SGHVS and CDR2 FQNEAQ. CDR3 length equals 17 residues. This CDR3 is CASSLARIELAAYEQYF. The CDR3 nucleotides are TGTGCCAGCAGCTTAGCGCGTATTGAACTAGCGGCGTACGAGCAGTACTTC.

The V gene is TRBV28, the J gene TRBJ2-1; 14 bases map to TRBD2. The CDR3 is 16 residues long. Germline-derived CDR1 and CDR2 are MDHEN and SYDVKM. V shed 3 bases and J 9 bases; nucleotides not matched to a gene: 7. The DNA of the CDR3 is TGTGCCAGCAGTTTCCAGCGAGGGACTAGCGGGAGTGAGCAGTTCTTC. It yields the protein CASSFQRGTSGSEQFF.

J is TRBJ2-7 and V is TRBV15; 7 bases match TRBD1. The CDR3 is 14 residues long. V lost 4 bases, J lost 3 bases, and 6 bases stayed unmatched. The germline V gene encodes CDR1 LNHNV and CDR2 YYDKDF (reference sequence). The CDR3 reads CATSTKTGFYEQYF. CDR3 nucleotides: TGTGCCACCAGCACGAAGACAGGGTTCTACGAGCAGTACTTC.

This chain uses TRBV6-2 or TRBV6-3 with TRBJ1-3; no firm D call. Germline V gives CDR1 MNHEY, CDR2 SVGEGT. V lost 5 bases and J 4 bases, leaving 18 bases between the germline ends. The CDR3 extends over 16 amino acids. In DNA, the CDR3 is TGTGCCAGCAGTCCGAGAAGGAGGGCTGGAGGAAACACCATATATTTT. This gives the protein CASSPRRRAGGNTIYF.

Only a few counts were recorded for this clone. The CDR3 loop is CAISGGEKLFF. In DNA form, the CDR3 reads TGTGCCATCAGTGGCGGGGAAAAACTGTTTTTT. The chain links TRBV10-3 to TRBJ1-4, with D uncertain. The CDR3 consists of 11 residues. Trimming took 4 bases from V and 8 from J, leaving 5 bases between them. Germline assignment: CDR1 ENHRY and CDR2 SYGVKD.

The rearrangement joins TRBV24-1 to TRBJ2-4; 7 bases are shared with TRBD1. Per the germline V gene, CDR1 is KGHDR and CDR2 is SFDVKD. The CDR3 has 15 amino acids. The J segment lost 8 bases and the V segment lost 5 bases, leaving 11 bases of the junction unmatched. The CDR3: CATSATTGEYDIQYF. The CDR3 bases are TGTGCCACCAGTGCTACTACAGGGGAATATGACATTCAGTACTTC.

The V call is TRBV10-3, the J call TRBJ1-4; 7 nucleotides match TRBD1. Germline trimming cut 7 bases from V and 5 bases from J; bases unmatched to any gene: 4. The germline gives CDR1 ENHRY, CDR2 SYGVKD. The CDR3 is 13 residues long. For the CDR3, the DNA is TGTGCCATCAAGGGGACAGAGAATGAAAAACTGTTTTTT. It codes for CAIKGTENEKLFF.

This chain links TRBV6-5 with TRBJ2-2; weak D call: TRBD2 (5 bases). The CDR3 covers 14 residues. V dropped 4 bases and J dropped 2 bases, with 8 bases sitting between them. CDR1 is MNHEY, CDR2 SVGAGI, per germline. As DNA, the CDR3 is TGTGCCAGCAGTTGGACTCGAAACACCGGGGAGCTGTTTTTT. It yields the protein CASSWTRNTGELFF.

This chain links TRBV30 with TRBJ1-5; 8 positions match TRBD1. CDR1 GTSNPN and CDR2 SVGIG come from the germline V gene (reference sequence). This CDR3 contains 15 residues. V was clipped by 3 bases and J by 4 bases; unmatched bases: 8. CDR3 bases: TGTGCCTGGAGCATGACAGGGGACAAAAATCAGCCCCAGCATTTT. Its protein is CAWSMTGDKNQPQHF.

This clone was seen just once. This rearrangement joins TRBV7-9 to TRBJ2-3; 13 nucleotides line up with TRBD2. In germline, CDR1 is SEHNR, CDR2 FQNEAQ (reference sequence). V was clipped by 5 bases and J by 4 bases; unmatched bases: 6. This CDR3 comprises 16 residues. This CDR3 is CASSTGLAGDADTQYF. The CDR3 DNA follows: TGTGCCAGCAGCACTGGACTAGCGGGAGATGCAGATACGCAGTATTTT. The full variable domain, in which reference TRBV7-9 and TRBJ2-3 provide the parts outside the CDR3, is DTGVSQNPRHKITKRGQNVTFRCDPISEHNRLYWYRQTLGQGPEFLTYFQNEAQLEKSRLLSDRFSAERPKGSFSTLEIQRTEQGDSAMYLCASSTGLAGDADTQYFGPGTRLTVL.

The chain joins TRBV5-4 to TRBJ2-7, with 7 nucleotides matching TRBD2. CDR1 and CDR2 from the germline V gene are SGHNT and YYREEE (reference sequence). J gave up 7 bases and V 5 bases, and 18 bases lay outside the gene matches. The CDR3 covers 16 residues. The CDR3 here is CASRGGSPNFLGEQYF. CDR3 nucleotide sequence: TGTGCCAGCAGAGGCGGGAGCCCCAACTTTCTTGGGGAGCAGTACTTC.

The chain employs TRBV6-5 and TRBJ1-1; unclear D gene. The CDR3 is made up of 14 amino acids. Trimming left V 3 bases short and J 3 bases short, with 11 bases between. Germline lookup yields CDR1 MNHEY and CDR2 SVGAGI. CDR3 protein: CASSYWALDTEAFF. CDR3 nucleotide sequence: TGTGCCAGCAGTTATTGGGCCCTGGACACTGAAGCTTTCTTT.

This clone has more than one count but fewer than ten. The chain employs TRBV19 and TRBJ1-3; a possible D gene is TRBD1 (5 bases). The CDR3 runs 15 residues. The V end lost 6 bases, the J end lost 3 bases, and 15 bases lay between the germline ends. CDR1 LNHDA and CDR2 SQIVND come from the germline V gene (reference sequence). The CDR3 coding sequence is TGTGCCAGTAGCCATAGGGGATATGATGGAAACACCATATATTTT. Its translation: CASSHRGYDGNTIYF.

This sequence joins TRBV3-1 (or the pseudogene TRBV3-2) and TRBJ1-2; 8 positions match TRBD1. The germline V gene has CDR1 LGHDT and CDR2 YNNKEL (reference sequence). V shed 0 bases and J 4 bases; nucleotides not matched to a gene: 10. There are 17 residues in the CDR3. The DNA of the CDR3 is TGTGCCAGCAGCCAAGATTGGGACAGGACCCAAAGCTATGGCTACACCTTC. It is translated as CASSQDWDRTQSYGYTF.

The rearrangement uses TRBV11-2 and TRBJ1-5; D possibly corresponds to TRBD1 (5 bases). The V gene lost 4 bases and the J gene lost 5 bases, with 9 bases spanning the gap. The CDR3 is 13 amino acids. Germline assignment: CDR1 SGHAT and CDR2 FQNNGV. CDR3 in DNA: TGTGCCAGCAGCTCAGGGAGGGATCAGCCCCAGCATTTT. Its protein product is CASSSGRDQPQHF.

The chain carries TRBV10-3 and TRBJ2-7; 10 bases agree with TRBD2. After removal of 5 bases from V and 2 bases from J, the junction contained 3 bases not matched to a gene. The CDR3 loop spans 14 amino acids. CDR1 is ENHRY and CDR2 is SYGVKD in the germline V gene. The CDR3 sequence: CAISPSGSPYEQYF. In DNA form, the CDR3 reads TGTGCCATCAGTCCTAGCGGGAGCCCCTACGAGCAGTACTTC.

The V call is TRBV5-1, the J call TRBJ2-7, with D uncertain. CDR1 is SGHRS and CDR2 is YFSETQ in the germline V gene. V lost 4 bases and J 2 bases, leaving 13 bases between the germline ends. The CDR3 consists of 14 residues. CDR3 nucleotide sequence: TGCGCCAGCAGCCCCCGTGGGCAGGCCTACGAGCAGTACTTC. It yields the protein CASSPRGQAYEQYF.

The rearrangement uses TRBV5-4 and TRBJ1-6; D unresolved. The germline V gene has CDR1 SGHNT and CDR2 YYREEE (reference sequence). V gave up 0 bases and J gave up 9 bases, with 10 bases separating them. The CDR3 contains 14 residues. The CDR3 loop is CASSLDQRGSPLHF. CDR3 in DNA: TGTGCCAGCAGCTTGGACCAGAGAGGTTCACCCCTCCACTTT.

This chain links TRBV5-1 with TRBJ2-1; a weak D match, TRBD1 (5 bases). The CDR3 spans 15 residues. Per the germline V gene, CDR1 is SGHRS and CDR2 is YFSETQ. Trimming cost V 4 bases and J 9 bases, with 20 bases left between them. The CDR3 protein is CASSQRWYSRGEQFF. For the CDR3, the DNA is TGCGCCAGCAGCCAACGGTGGTACTCAAGGGGTGAGCAGTTCTTC.

The genes are TRBV6-2 or TRBV6-3 and TRBJ2-3, with a weak D call TRBD2 (6 bases). The germline V and J ends were trimmed by 5 bases and 0 bases, with 15 bases remaining between them. The CDR3 extends over 16 amino acids. Germline lookup yields CDR1 MNHEY and CDR2 SVGEGT. The CDR3, as DNA: TGTGCCAGCAGTCGTCCCCCTAGCGCTAGCACAGATACGCAGTATTTT. Protein: CASSRPPSASTDTQYF.

This clone appeared once. The J gene is TRBJ2-2, the V gene TRBV10-1; no reliable D call. In germline, CDR1 is WNHNN, CDR2 SYGVQD (reference sequence). V gave up 1 base and J gave up 1 base, with 13 bases separating them. The CDR3 totals 17 residues. CDR3 residues: CASSEYSEVVNTGELFF. The CDR3 bases are TGCGCCAGCAGTGAGTACTCAGAGGTGGTGAACACCGGGGAGCTGTTTTTT.